The present entry profiles one T cell receptor beta chain with its context. These data belong to a study of control samples from healthy donors and cancer patients. Using immunoSEQ multiplex PCR, the repertoire was profiled, and TCRdb retains in-frame clones only, with some absent. The sample shows 400,000 to 450,000 clones, around 90% of them seen only once. The V and J ends lost 2 bases and 0 bases respectively, with 11 bases between them. From germline, CDR1 is SGHNT and CDR2 YYREEE (reference sequence). The CDR3 totals 16 residues. What was sequenced was PBMCs. V usage is TRBV5-4 and J usage is TRBJ2-2, with D perhaps matching TRBD1 or TRBD2 (5 bases each). The sequence was collected from a man aged 35 to 55 with head and neck cancer. The CDR3 DNA sequence: TGTGCCAGCAGCTTCGAGGGACCACCGAACACCGGGGAGCTGTTTTTT. Protein product: CASSFEGPPNTGELFF.